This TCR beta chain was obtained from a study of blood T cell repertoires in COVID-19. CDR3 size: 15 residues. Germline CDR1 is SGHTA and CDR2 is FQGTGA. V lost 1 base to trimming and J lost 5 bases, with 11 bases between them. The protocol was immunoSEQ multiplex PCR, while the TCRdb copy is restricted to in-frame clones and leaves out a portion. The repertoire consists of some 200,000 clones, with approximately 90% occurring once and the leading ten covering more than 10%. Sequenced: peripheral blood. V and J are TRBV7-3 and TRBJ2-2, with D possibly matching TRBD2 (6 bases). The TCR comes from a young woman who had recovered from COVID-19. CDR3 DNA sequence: TGTGCCAGCAGCTTAATGGGGGGAGAGACCGGGGAGCTGTTTTTT. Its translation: CASSLMGGETGELFF.